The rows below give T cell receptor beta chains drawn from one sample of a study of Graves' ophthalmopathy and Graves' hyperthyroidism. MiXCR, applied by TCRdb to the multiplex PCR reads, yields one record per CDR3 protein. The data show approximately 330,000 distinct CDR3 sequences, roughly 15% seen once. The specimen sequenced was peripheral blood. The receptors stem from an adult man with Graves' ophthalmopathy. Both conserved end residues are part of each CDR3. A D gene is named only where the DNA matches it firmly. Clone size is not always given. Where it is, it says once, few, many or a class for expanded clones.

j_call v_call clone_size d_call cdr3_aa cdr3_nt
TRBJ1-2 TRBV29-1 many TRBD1 CSVLDRGQEDYGYTF TGCAGCGTTTTGGACAGGGGGCAGGAGGACTATGGCTACACCTTC
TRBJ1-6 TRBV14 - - CASSQPTGNNSPLHF TGTGCCAGCAGCCAACCGACAGGAAATAATTCACCCCTCCACTTT
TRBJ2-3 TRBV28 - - CASRYRASRTDTQYF TGTGCCAGCAGGTACAGGGCTAGCCGAACAGATACGCAGTATTTT
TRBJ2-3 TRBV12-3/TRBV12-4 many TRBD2 CASRASGGPGDTQYF TGTGCCAGCAGGGCAAGCGGGGGCCCCGGAGATACGCAGTATTTT
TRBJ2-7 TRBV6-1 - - CASSEEWEGEQYF TGTGCCAGCAGTGAGGAGTGGGAAGGCGAGCAGTACTTC
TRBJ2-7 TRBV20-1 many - CSARKSSSYEQYF TGCAGTGCTAGGAAGTCCTCCTCCTACGAGCAGTACTTC
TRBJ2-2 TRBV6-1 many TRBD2 CASRSGTSPHGELFF TGTGCCAGCAGATCCGGGACTAGCCCCCACGGGGAGCTGTTTTTT
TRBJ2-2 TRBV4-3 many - CASSQAPRANTGELFF TGCGCCAGCAGCCAAGCTCCCAGGGCGAACACCGGGGAGCTGTTTTTT
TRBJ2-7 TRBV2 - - CATEGGRNEQYF TGTGCCACGGAGGGGGGTCGGAACGAGCAGTACTTC
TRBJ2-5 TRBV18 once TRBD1 CASSPPARDRISSQETQYF TGTGCCAGCTCACCACCGGCCCGGGACAGAATATCCTCTCAAGAGACCCAGTACTTC
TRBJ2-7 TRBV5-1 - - CASSFPGAREQYF TGCGCCAGCAGCTTCCCGGGGGCGCGGGAGCAGTACTTC
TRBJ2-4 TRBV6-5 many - CASSYSGAENIQYF TGTGCCAGCAGTTATTCAGGAGCCGAAAACATTCAGTACTTC
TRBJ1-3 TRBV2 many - CASSADSAGNTIYF TGTGCCAGCAGTGCGGACAGTGCGGGAAACACCATATATTTT
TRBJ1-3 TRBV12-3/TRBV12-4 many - CASSLEGRGNTIYF TGTGCCAGCAGTTTGGAGGGTCGGGGAAACACCATATATTTT
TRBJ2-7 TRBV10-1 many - CASSEGNGYEQYF TGCGCCAGCAGTGAGGGTAACGGTTACGAGCAGTACTTC
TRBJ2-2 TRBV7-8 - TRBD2 CASSSGSGRTVAGELFF TGTGCCAGCAGCTCGGGTAGCGGGAGGACAGTAGCCGGGGAGCTGTTTTTT
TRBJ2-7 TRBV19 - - CASSIDIGTSAYEQYF TGTGCCAGTAGTATAGATATCGGGACGTCGGCATACGAGCAGTACTTC
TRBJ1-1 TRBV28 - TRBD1 CASSRGTGGRTEAFF TGTGCCAGCAGTCGGGGGACAGGGGGCCGGACTGAAGCTTTCTTT
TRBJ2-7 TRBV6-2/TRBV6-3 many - CASSHPREQYF TGTGCCAGCAGTCATCCCCGGGAGCAGTACTTC
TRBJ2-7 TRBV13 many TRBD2 CASSSGLGGAEQYF TGTGCCAGCAGCTCGGGACTAGGCGGAGCCGAGCAGTACTTC
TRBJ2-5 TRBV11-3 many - CASSSGQLPETQYF TGTGCCAGCAGCTCCGGACAGCTCCCAGAGACCCAGTACTTC
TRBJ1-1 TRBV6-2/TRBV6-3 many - CASKGLTMNTEAFF TGTGCCAGCAAAGGTCTTACTATGAACACTGAAGCTTTCTTT
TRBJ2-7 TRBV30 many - CAWKVSPGAYEQYF TGTGCCTGGAAAGTCTCCCCAGGGGCCTACGAGCAGTACTTC
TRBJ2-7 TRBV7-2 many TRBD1 CASSPRDRGTDEQYF TGTGCCAGCAGCCCCCGGGACAGGGGTACCGACGAGCAGTACTTC
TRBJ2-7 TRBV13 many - CASSFYRDGTYEQYF TGTGCCAGCAGCTTTTACCGGGACGGTACCTACGAGCAGTACTTC
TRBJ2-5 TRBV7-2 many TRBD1 CASSPGTGAETQYF TGTGCCAGCAGCCCGGGGACAGGGGCTGAGACCCAGTACTTC
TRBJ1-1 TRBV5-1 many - CASSLAGADTEAFF TGCGCCAGCAGCTTGGCCGGGGCGGACACTGAAGCTTTCTTT
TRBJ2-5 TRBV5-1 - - CASSLTSLRSQETQYF TGCGCCAGCAGCTTGACGAGTCTTAGGAGTCAAGAGACCCAGTACTTC
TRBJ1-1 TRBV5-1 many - CASRVDGGLSTEAFF TGCGCCAGCAGGGTAGACGGGGGTTTGAGCACTGAAGCTTTCTTT
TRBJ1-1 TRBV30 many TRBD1 CAWRKQGAYTEAFF TGTGCCTGGAGAAAACAGGGGGCCTACACTGAAGCTTTCTTT
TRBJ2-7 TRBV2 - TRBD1 CASRVGTGGTYEQYF TGTGCCAGCAGGGTCGGGACAGGGGGAACCTACGAGCAGTACTTC
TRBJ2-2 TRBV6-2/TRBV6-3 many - CASSYGVGAGELFF TGTGCCAGCAGTTATGGTGTGGGGGCCGGGGAGCTGTTTTTT
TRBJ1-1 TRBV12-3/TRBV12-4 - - CANSLGFNTEAFF TGTGCCAACAGTTTGGGGTTTAACACTGAAGCTTTCTTT
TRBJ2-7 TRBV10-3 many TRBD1 CATRTGPHEQYF TGTGCCACGAGGACAGGGCCCCACGAGCAGTACTTC
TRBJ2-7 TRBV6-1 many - CASSENPGRLEQYF TGTGCCAGCAGTGAAAACCCGGGGAGGCTCGAGCAGTACTTC
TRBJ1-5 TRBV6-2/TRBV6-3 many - CASSYVDVNQPQHF TGTGCCAGCAGTTACGTCGATGTTAATCAGCCCCAGCATTTT
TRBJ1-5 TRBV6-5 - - CASSYSVPTGNQPQHF TGTGCCAGCAGTTACTCCGTTCCAACCGGCAATCAGCCCCAGCATTTT
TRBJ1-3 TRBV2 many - CASRGFRDGSSGNTIYF TGTGCCAGCCGAGGGTTTCGGGACGGGAGCTCTGGAAACACCATATATTTT
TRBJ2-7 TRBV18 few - CASSPSAGLYEQYF TGTGCCAGCTCACCATCGGCAGGGCTCTACGAGCAGTACTTC
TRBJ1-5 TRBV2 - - CASNRQPNQPQHF TGTGCCAGCAATAGACAGCCAAATCAGCCCCAGCATTTT
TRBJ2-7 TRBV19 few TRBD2 CASSILAGPTYEQYF TGTGCCAGTAGTATTTTAGCGGGACCCACCTACGAGCAGTACTTC
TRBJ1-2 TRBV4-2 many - CASSLIHRNPNYGYTF TGTGCCAGCAGCCTCATACACAGGAATCCTAACTATGGCTACACCTTC
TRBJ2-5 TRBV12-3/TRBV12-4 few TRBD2 CAILKLAEQETQYF TGTGCCATACTTAAACTAGCGGAGCAAGAGACCCAGTACTTC
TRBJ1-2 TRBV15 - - CATSREREGLDGSYGYTF TGTGCCACCAGCAGAGAGAGAGAGGGACTAGACGGGAGCTATGGCTACACCTTC
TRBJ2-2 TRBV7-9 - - CASDRSGVGELFF TGTGCCAGCGACCGGTCTGGGGTCGGGGAGCTGTTTTTT
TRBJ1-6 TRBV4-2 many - CASSQVWQGSSPLHF TGTGCCAGCAGCCAAGTCTGGCAGGGGAGTTCACCCCTCCACTTT
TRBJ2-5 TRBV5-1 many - CASSLSETQYF TGTGCCAGCAGTTTATCCGAGACCCAGTACTTC
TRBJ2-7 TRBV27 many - CASSFRDVSYEQYF TGTGCCAGCAGTTTCCGGGACGTGTCCTACGAGCAGTACTTC
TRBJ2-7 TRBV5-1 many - CASSLVGGEQYF TGCGCCAGCAGCTTGGTCGGGGGCGAGCAGTACTTC
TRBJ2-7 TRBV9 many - CASSPRDQGFYEQYF TGTGCCAGCAGCCCACGGGATCAGGGTTTCTACGAGCAGTACTTC
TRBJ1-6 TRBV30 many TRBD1 CAWWTGGNSPLHF TGTGCCTGGTGGACAGGGGGAAATTCACCCCTCCACTTT
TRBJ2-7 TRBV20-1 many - CSARDLGRGNYEQYF TGCAGTGCTAGAGATCTCGGTAGGGGTAACTACGAGCAGTACTTC
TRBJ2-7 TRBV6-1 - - CASSEPNEQYF TGTGCCAGCAGTGAACCAAATGAGCAGTACTTC
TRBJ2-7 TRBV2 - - CASTQGPYEQYF TGTGCCAGCACCCAGGGTCCCTACGAGCAGTACTTC
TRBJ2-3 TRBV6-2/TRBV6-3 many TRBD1 CASSYSTPGGIGITDTQYF TGTGCCAGCAGTTACTCTACCCCAGGGGGCATTGGTATCACAGATACGCAGTATTTT
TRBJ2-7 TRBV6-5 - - CATSSPRPHYEQYF TGTGCGACCAGCTCCCCGAGGCCTCACTACGAGCAGTACTTC
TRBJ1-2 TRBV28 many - CASSLRHLGYTF TGTGCCAGCAGTTTACGACATTTGGGCTACACCTTC